The source of this T cell receptor beta chain is a study of regulatory T cells in long-lasting Graves disease. The time point denotes: newly diagnosed GD, antithyroid drugs for less than 3 months. PBMCs provided the RNA from which the TCR library was made. This clonotype has a count of ten or more. Its antigen is unknown. V lost 2 bases and J lost 4, with 12 bases in between. The CDR3 loop spans 15 amino acids. General study points: Persistent patients shared 2,741 public clonotypes among themselves. Newly diagnosed patients shared fewer, at roughly 900.

The TCR beta library used iRepertoire HTBI primers with Arm-PCR amplification of CDR3. In the original workflow: In the combined samples, roughly 60 TRBV and 14 to 15 TRBJ segments were identified. A single record per CDR3 protein comes from TCRdb applying MiXCR to the multiplex PCR reads. TCRdb assigned the V and J calls; the authors' analysis was not used. The data contain hundreds of thousands of distinct CDR3 sequences, approximately 15% of them singletons. This sample also appeared in a second study, on T cells in Graves' hyperthyroidism and ophthalmopathy.

V and J are TRBV12-3 or TRBV12-4 and TRBJ1-5; tentative D call: TRBD1 (6 bases). The specimen comprised peripheral blood mononuclear cells (PBMCs), sampled at new diagnosis, from a patient treated with antithyroid drugs. This sequence was found in a man aged 25-45 years with Graves disease. The CDR3 nucleotides read TGTGCCAGCAGTTTAAGGGGGGGGGCAAATCAGCCCCAGCATTTT. Residues: CASSLRGGANQPQHF.